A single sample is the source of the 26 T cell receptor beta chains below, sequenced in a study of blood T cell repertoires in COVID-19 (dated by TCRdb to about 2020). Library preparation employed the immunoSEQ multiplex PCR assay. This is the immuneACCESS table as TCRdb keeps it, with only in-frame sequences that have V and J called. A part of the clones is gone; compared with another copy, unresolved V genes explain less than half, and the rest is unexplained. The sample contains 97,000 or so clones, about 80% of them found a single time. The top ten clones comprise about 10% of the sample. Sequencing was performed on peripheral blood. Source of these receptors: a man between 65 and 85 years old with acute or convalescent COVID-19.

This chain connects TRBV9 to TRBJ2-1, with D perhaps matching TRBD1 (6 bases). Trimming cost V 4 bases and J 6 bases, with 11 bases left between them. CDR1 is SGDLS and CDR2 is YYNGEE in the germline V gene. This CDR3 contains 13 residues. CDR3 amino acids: CASSPRTVNEQFF. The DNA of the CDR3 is TGTGCCAGCAGCCCGCGGACAGTCAATGAGCAGTTCTTC.

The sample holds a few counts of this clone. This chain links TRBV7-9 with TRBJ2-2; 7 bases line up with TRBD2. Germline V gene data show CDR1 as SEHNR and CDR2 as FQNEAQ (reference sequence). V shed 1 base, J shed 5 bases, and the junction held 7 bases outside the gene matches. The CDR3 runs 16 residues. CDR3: CASSLGRGFWTGELFF. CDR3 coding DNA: TGTGCCAGCAGCTTAGGGCGGGGGTTTTGGACCGGGGAGCTGTTTTTT.

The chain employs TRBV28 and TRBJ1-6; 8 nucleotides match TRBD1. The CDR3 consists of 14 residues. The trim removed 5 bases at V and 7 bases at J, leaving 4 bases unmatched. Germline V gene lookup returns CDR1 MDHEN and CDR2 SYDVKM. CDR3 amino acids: CASSPGGNNSPLHF. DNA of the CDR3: TGTGCCAGCAGTCCAGGGGGCAACAATTCACCCCTCCACTTT.

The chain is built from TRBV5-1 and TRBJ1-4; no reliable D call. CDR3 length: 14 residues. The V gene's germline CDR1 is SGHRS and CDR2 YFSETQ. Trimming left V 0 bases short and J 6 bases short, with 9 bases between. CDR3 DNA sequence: TGCGCCAGCAGCTTGGGGAGCCTCTATGAAAAACTGTTTTTT. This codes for CASSLGSLYEKLFF.

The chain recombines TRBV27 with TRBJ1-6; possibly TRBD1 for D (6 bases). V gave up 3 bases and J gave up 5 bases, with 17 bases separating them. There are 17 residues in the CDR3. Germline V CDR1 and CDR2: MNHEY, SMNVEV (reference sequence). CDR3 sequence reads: CASSFKSWGGNNSPLHF. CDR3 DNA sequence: TGTGCCAGCAGTTTCAAGTCGTGGGGGGGCAATAATTCACCCCTCCACTTT.

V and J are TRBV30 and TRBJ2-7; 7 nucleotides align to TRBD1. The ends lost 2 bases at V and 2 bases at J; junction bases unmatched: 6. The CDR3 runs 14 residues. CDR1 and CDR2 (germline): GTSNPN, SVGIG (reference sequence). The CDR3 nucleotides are TGTGCCTGGAGTCCCGGGACAGCGACCTACGAGCAGTACTTC. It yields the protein CAWSPGTATYEQYF.

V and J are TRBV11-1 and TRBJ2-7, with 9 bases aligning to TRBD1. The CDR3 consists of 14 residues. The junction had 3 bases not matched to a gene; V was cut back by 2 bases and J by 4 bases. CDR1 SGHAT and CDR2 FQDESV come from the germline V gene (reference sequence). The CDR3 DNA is TGTGCCAGCAGCTTACCGGACAGGGGTTACGAGCAGTACTTC. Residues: CASSLPDRGYEQYF.

The CDR3 nucleotides are TGTGCCAGCAGTCAATACAGGGGAAGATATGGCTACACCTTC. Protein: CASSQYRGRYGYTF. The rearrangement uses TRBV7-2 and TRBJ1-2; 7 bases fit TRBD1. The trim removed 6 bases at V and 5 bases at J, leaving 9 bases unmatched. CDR3 length: 14 residues. Per the germline V gene, CDR1 is SGHTA and CDR2 is FQGNSA.

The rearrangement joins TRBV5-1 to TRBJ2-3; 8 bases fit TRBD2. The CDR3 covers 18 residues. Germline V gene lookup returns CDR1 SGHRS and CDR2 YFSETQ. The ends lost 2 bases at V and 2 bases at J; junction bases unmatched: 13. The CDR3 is CASSFNGPSGSSTDTQYF. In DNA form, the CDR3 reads TGCGCCAGCAGCTTCAATGGCCCTAGCGGGTCGTCCACAGATACGCAGTATTTT.

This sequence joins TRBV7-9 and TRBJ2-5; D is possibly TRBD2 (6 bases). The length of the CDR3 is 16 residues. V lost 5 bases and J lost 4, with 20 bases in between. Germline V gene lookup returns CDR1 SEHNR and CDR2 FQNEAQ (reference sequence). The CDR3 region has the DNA TGTGCCAGCAGCACCCTTTTGGGGGGAGGCGGAGAGACCCAGTACTTC. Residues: CASSTLLGGGGETQYF. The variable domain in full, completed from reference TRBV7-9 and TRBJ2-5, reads DTGVSQNPRHKITKRGQNVTFRCDPISEHNRLYWYRQTLGQGPEFLTYFQNEAQLEKSRLLSDRFSAERPKGSFSTLEIQRTEQGDSAMYLCASSTLLGGGGETQYFGPGTRLLVL.

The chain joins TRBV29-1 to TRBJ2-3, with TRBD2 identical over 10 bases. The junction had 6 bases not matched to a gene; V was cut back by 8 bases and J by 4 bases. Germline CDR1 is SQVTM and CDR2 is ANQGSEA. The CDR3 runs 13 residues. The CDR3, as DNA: TGCAGCTTATCCCTAGCGGGGGCAGATACGCAGTATTTT. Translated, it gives CSLSLAGADTQYF.

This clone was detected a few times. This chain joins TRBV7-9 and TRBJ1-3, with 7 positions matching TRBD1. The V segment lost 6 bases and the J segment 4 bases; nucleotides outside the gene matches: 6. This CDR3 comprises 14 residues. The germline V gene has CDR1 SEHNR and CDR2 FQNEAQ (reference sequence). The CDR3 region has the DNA TGTGCCAGCAGTCAACCGGGACAGGGAAACACCATATATTTT. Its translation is CASSQPGQGNTIYF. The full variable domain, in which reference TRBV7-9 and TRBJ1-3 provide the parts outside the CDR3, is DTGVSQNPRHKITKRGQNVTFRCDPISEHNRLYWYRQTLGQGPEFLTYFQNEAQLEKSRLLSDRFSAERPKGSFSTLEIQRTEQGDSAMYLCASSQPGQGNTIYFGEGSWLTVV.

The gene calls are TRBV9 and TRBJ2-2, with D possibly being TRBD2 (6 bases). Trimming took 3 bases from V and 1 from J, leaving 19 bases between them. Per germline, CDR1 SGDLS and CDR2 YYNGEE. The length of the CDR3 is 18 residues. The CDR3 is CASSAPFGAGMNTGELFF. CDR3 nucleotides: TGTGCCAGCAGCGCCCCGTTCGGGGCGGGGATGAACACCGGGGAGCTGTTTTTT. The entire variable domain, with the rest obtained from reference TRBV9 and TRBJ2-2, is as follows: DSGVTQTPKHLITATGQRVTLRCSPRSGDLSVYWYQQSLDQGLQFLIQYYNGEERAKGNILERFSAQQFPDLHSELNLSSLELGDSALYFCASSAPFGAGMNTGELFFGEGSRLTVL.

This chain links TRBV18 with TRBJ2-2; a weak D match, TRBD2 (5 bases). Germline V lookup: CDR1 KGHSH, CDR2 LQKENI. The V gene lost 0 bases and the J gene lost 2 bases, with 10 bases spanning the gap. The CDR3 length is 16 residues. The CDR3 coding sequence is TGTGCCAGCTCACCACCGGCTAGCTTTAACACCGGGGAGCTGTTTTTT. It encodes CASSPPASFNTGELFF.

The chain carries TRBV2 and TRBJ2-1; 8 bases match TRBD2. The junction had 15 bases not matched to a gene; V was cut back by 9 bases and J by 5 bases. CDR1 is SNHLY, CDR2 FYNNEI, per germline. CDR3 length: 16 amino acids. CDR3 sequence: CASIQAGGRSDNEQFF. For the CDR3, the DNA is TGTGCCAGTATCCAGGCGGGCGGGAGGTCCGACAATGAGCAGTTCTTC.

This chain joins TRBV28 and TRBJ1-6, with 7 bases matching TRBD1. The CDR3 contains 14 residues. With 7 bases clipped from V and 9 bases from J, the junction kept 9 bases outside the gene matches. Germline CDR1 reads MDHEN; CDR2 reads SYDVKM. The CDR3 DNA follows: TGTGCCAGCACCAGACAGGGTGGAGGTTCACCCCTCCACTTT. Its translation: CASTRQGGGSPLHF.

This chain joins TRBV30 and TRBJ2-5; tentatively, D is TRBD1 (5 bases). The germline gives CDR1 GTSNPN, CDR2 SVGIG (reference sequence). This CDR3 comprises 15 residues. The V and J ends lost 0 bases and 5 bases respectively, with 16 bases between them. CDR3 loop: CAWSVPGQGRETQYF. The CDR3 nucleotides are TGTGCCTGGAGTGTACCTGGGCAGGGTCGGGAGACCCAGTACTTC.

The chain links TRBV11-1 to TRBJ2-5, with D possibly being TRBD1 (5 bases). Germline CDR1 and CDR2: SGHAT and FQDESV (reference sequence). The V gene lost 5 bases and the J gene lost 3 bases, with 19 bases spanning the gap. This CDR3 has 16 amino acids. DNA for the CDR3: TGTGCCAGCAGCCGCGGTGGACGGACAAGTGAAGAGACCCAGTACTTC. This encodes CASSRGGRTSEETQYF.

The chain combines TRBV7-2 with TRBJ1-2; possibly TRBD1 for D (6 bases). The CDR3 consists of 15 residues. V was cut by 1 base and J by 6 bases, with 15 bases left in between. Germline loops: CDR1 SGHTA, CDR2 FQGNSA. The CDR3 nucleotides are TGTGCCAGCAGCTTAGGTTACAGGGATGGGGATGGCTACACCTTC. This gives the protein CASSLGYRDGDGYTF.

The CDR3 sequence is CASSLESVNTEAFF. Written as DNA, the CDR3 is TGTGCCAGCAGCTTAGAGAGTGTGAACACTGAAGCTTTCTTT. The rearrangement uses TRBV7-9 and TRBJ1-1; D remains unclear. Germline CDR1 and CDR2: SEHNR and FQNEAQ (reference sequence). The V gene lost 1 base and the J gene lost 0 bases, with 6 bases spanning the gap. This CDR3 region has 14 residues.

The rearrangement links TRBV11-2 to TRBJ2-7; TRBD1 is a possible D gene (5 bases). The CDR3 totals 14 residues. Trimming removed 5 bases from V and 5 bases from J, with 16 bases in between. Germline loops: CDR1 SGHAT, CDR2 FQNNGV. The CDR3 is CASSDGQPGNEQYF. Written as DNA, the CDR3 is TGTGCCAGCAGCGATGGGCAGCCAGGGAACGAGCAGTACTTC.

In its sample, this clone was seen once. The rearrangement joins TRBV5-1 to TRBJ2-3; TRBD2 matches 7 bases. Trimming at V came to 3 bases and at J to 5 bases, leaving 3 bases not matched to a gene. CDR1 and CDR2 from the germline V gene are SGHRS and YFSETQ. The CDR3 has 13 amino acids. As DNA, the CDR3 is TGCGCCAGCAGCTCTACTAGCGTAGATACGCAGTATTTT. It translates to CASSSTSVDTQYF.

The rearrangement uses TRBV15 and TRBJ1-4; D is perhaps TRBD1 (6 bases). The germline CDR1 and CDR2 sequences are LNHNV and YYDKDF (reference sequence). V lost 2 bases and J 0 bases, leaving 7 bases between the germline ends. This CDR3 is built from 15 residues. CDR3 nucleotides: TGTGCCACCAGCAGACAGGGGCCAACTAATGAAAAACTGTTTTTT. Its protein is CATSRQGPTNEKLFF.

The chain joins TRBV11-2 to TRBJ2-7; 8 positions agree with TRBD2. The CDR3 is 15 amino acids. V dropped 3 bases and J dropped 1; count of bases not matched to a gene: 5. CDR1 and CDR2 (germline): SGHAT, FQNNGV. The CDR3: CASSFSGLESYEQYF. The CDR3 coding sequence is TGTGCCAGCAGCTTCTCGGGACTAGAATCCTACGAGCAGTACTTC. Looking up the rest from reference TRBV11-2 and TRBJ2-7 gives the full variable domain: EAGVAQSPRYKIIEKRQSVAFWCNPISGHATLYWYQQILGQGPKLLIQFQNNGVVDDSQLPKDRFSAERLKGVDSTLKIQPAKLEDSAVYLCASSFSGLESYEQYFGPGTRLTVT.

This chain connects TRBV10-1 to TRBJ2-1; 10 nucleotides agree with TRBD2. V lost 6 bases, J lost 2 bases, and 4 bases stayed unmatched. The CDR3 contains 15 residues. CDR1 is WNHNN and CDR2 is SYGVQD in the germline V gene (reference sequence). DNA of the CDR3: TGCGCCAGCAGACGTGGACTAGCGGCCTACAATGAGCAGTTCTTC. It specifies CASRRGLAAYNEQFF.

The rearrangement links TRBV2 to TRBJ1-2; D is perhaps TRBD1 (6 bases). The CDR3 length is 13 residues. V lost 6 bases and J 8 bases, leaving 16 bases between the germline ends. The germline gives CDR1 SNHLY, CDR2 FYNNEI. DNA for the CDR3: TGTGCCAGCAGCGCCCGGGGGGCTGGAGGCTACACCTTC. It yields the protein CASSARGAGGYTF. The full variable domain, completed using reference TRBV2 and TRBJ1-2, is EPEVTQTPSHQVTQMGQEVILRCVPISNHLYFYWYRQILGQKVEFLVSFYNNEISEKSEIFDDQFSVERPDGSNFTLKIRSTKLEDSAMYFCASSARGAGGYTFGSGTRLTVV.